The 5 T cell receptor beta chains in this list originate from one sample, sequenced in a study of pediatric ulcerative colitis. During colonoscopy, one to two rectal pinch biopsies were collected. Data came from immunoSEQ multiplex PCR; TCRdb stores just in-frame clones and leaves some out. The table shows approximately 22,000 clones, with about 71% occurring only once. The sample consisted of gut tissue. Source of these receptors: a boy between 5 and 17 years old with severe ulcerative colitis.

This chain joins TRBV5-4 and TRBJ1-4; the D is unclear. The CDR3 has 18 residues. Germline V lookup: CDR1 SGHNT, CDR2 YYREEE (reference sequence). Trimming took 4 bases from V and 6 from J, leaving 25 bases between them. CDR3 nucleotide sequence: TGTGCCAGCAGCCAAGATTTCGGCGTCAGCACAGCGGATGAAAAACTGTTTTTT. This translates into CASSQDFGVSTADEKLFF. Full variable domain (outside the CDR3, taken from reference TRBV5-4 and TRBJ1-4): ETGVTQSPTHLIKTRGQQVTLRCSSQSGHNTVSWYQQALGQGPQFIFQYYREEENGRGNFPPRFSGLQFPNYSSELNVNALELDDSALYLCASSQDFGVSTADEKLFFGSGTQLSVL.

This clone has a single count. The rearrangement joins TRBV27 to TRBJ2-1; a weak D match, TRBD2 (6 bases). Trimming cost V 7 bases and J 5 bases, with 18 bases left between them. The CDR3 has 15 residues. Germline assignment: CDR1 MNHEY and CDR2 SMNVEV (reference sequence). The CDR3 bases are TGTGCCAGCACCCCTCGGAGGGGCCTTCACAATGAGCAGTTCTTC. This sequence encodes CASTPRRGLHNEQFF.

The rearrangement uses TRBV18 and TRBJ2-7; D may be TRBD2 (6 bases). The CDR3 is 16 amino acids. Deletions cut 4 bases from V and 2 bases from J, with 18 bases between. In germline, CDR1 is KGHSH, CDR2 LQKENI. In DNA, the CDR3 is TGTGCCAGCTCACTAAATGACGGAGGGGTAACCTACGAGCAGTACTTC. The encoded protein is CASSLNDGGVTYEQYF.

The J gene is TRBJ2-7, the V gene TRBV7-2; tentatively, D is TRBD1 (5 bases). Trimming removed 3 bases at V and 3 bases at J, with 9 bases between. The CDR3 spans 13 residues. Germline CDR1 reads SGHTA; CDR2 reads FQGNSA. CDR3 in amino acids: CASSFPDSYEQYF. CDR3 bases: TGTGCCAGCAGCTTTCCCGACAGCTACGAGCAGTACTTC.

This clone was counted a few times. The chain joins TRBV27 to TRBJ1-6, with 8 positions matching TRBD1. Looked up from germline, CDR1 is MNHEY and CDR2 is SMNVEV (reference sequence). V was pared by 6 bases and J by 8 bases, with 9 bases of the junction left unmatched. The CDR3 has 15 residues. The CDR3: CASRAGQETYSPLHF. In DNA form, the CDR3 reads TGTGCCAGCAGAGCGGGACAGGAGACCTATTCACCCCTCCACTTT.